Listed here are 12 T cell receptor beta chains from one sample, sequenced in a study of control samples from healthy donors and cancer patients. The table came from immunoSEQ multiplex PCR; TCRdb's copy has only in-frame clones and leaves some out. The repertoire holds just over 150,000 clones, with approximately 93% as singletons. Sequencing was done on a sample of blood. The receptors stem from a woman between 35 and 50 years old in good health.

This chain uses TRBV7-9 with TRBJ2-4; no firm D call. From germline, CDR1 is SEHNR and CDR2 FQNEAQ (reference sequence). Trimming cost V 5 bases and J 0 bases, with 8 bases left between them. This CDR3 is built from 14 residues. This CDR3 is CASSTYLAKNIQYF. CDR3 nucleotide sequence: TGTGCCAGCAGCACTTACCTAGCCAAAAACATTCAGTACTTC.

This chain connects TRBV12-3 or TRBV12-4 to TRBJ1-1, with no clear D. Trimming left V 3 bases short and J 7 bases short, with 12 bases between. There are 13 residues in the CDR3. CDR3 nucleotides: TGTGCCAGCAGTTTCCGGGCACCCCGTGAAGCTTTCTTT. Translated, it gives CASSFRAPREAFF.

V usage is TRBV19 and J usage is TRBJ1-2, with D uncertain. CDR3 size: 15 residues. Germline CDR1 and CDR2: LNHDA and SQIVND (reference sequence). Trimming removed 3 bases from V and 3 bases from J, with 14 bases in between. CDR3 nucleotide sequence: TGTGCCAGTAGTATTCACTCGGGTTTGGACTATGGCTACACCTTC. Translated, it gives CASSIHSGLDYGYTF.

The V call is TRBV6-5, the J call TRBJ1-2; 8 nucleotides agree with TRBD1. V lost 2 bases to trimming and J lost 3 bases; unmatched junction nucleotides: 2. The CDR3 is 14 amino acids. CDR1 is MNHEY, CDR2 SVGAGI, per germline. The CDR3 DNA reads as TGTGCCAGCAGTTACGGACAGGGTGACTATGGCTACACCTTC. It translates to CASSYGQGDYGYTF.

The J gene is TRBJ2-5, the V gene TRBV3-1 (or the pseudogene TRBV3-2); D is undetermined. This CDR3 comprises 14 residues. V was shortened by 3 bases and J by 5 bases, with 13 bases between the two germline ends. Germline V gives CDR1 LGHDT, CDR2 YNNKEL (reference sequence). This CDR3 is CASSHNNQAETQYF. The CDR3 DNA reads TGTGCCAGCAGCCACAACAATCAAGCGGAGACCCAGTACTTC.

The chain carries TRBV7-8 and TRBJ1-6; 8 bases are shared with TRBD1. The germline gives CDR1 SGHVS, CDR2 FQNEAQ. The CDR3 length is 15 residues. Trimming took 1 base from V and 10 from J; bases not matched to a gene: 6. DNA for the CDR3: TGTGCCAGCAGCTTAGACCGGACAGGGAGCTCACCCCTCCACTTT. Protein sequence: CASSLDRTGSSPLHF. Full variable domain (outside the CDR3, taken from reference TRBV7-8 and TRBJ1-6): GAGVSQSPRYKVAKRGQDVALRCDPISGHVSLFWYQQALGQGPEFLTYFQNEAQLDKSGLPSDRFFAERPEGSVSTLKIQRTQQEDSAVYLCASSLDRTGSSPLHFGNGTRLTVT.

This sequence joins TRBV15 and TRBJ2-3; 8 bases fit TRBD2. The CDR3 totals 15 residues. The V gene end was trimmed by 0 bases and the J gene end by 6 bases; junction bases not matched to a gene: 5. The germline V gene has CDR1 LNHNV and CDR2 YYDKDF (reference sequence). CDR3 DNA sequence: TGTGCCACCAGCAGAGATCGGCGGGAGGTCGATACGCAGTATTTT. This encodes CATSRDRREVDTQYF.

V usage is TRBV4-3 and J usage is TRBJ1-1; no clear D. This CDR3 region has 13 residues. V gave up 0 bases and J gave up 11 bases, with 13 bases separating them. Germline V CDR1 and CDR2: LGHNA, YSLEER. CDR3 region: CASSQETRSVAFF. The CDR3 DNA follows: TGCGCCAGCAGCCAAGAGACCCGCTCGGTGGCTTTCTTT.

The CDR3 here is CASSPLTGNDEQYF. The CDR3 region has the DNA TGTGCCAGCAGCCCGTTGACAGGGAACGACGAGCAGTACTTC. The chain carries TRBV7-9 and TRBJ2-7, with 7 bases that match TRBD1. Trimming cost V 5 bases and J 5 bases; bases outside gene matches: 9. Germline loops: CDR1 SEHNR, CDR2 FQNEAQ (reference sequence). This CDR3 is 14 amino acids long.

The chain combines TRBV10-3 with TRBJ2-5; 11 bases are shared with TRBD2. V dropped 2 bases and J dropped 3; count of bases not matched to a gene: 17. The CDR3 sequence is 20 residues long. Germline CDR1 is ENHRY and CDR2 is SYGVKD. The CDR3 DNA is TGTGCCATCAGTGAGCGCAATCGACTAGCGGGACACCATAATAAAGAGACCCAGTACTTC. Its translation: CAISERNRLAGHHNKETQYF.

The genes are TRBV9 and TRBJ2-1, with 10 bases identical to TRBD2. The trim removed 0 bases at V and 8 bases at J, leaving 8 bases unmatched. Germline-derived CDR1 and CDR2 are SGDLS and YYNGEE. CDR3 length: 16 residues. The CDR3: CASSVGPSGGGDEQFF. For the CDR3, the DNA is TGTGCCAGCAGCGTAGGGCCTAGCGGGGGCGGGGATGAGCAGTTCTTC.

This chain uses TRBV14 with TRBJ1-1; 8 nucleotides agree with TRBD1. Germline V gene data show CDR1 as SGHDN and CDR2 as FVKESK. V shed 8 bases and J 5 bases; nucleotides not matched to a gene: 4. There are 12 residues in the CDR3. The CDR3: CASRQGSTEAFF. The CDR3, as DNA: TGTGCCAGCCGACAGGGGAGTACTGAAGCTTTCTTT.